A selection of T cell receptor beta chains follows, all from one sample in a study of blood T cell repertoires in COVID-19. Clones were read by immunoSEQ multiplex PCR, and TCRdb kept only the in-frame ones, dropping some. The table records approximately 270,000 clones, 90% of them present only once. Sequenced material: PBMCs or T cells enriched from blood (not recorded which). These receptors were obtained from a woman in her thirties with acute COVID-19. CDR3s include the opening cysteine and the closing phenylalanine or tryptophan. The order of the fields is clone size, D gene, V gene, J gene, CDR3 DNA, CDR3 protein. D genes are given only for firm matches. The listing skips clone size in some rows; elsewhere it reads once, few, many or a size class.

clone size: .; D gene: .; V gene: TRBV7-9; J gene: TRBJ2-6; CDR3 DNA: TGTGCCAGCAGCCAAACTAGTTCTGGGGCCAACGTCCTGACTTTC; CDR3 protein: CASSQTSSGANVLTF
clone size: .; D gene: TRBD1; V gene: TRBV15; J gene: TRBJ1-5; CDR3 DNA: TGTGCCACCAGCAGGGAGGCGACCGGGGGACAGGGGAGCAATCAGCCCCAGCATTTT; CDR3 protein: CATSREATGGQGSNQPQHF
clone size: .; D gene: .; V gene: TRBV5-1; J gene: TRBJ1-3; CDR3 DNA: TGCGCCAGCAGCTCTTCGGGAGGAAACACCATATATTTT; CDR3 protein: CASSSSGGNTIYF
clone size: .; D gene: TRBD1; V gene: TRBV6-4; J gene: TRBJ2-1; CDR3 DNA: TGTGCCAGCAGTGACTCGACAGGGGGCTACAATGAGCAGTTCTTC; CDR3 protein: CASSDSTGGYNEQFF
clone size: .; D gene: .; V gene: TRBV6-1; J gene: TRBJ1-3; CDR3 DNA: TGTGCCAGCAGTGATGGAGGGTCTAGCTCTGGAAACACCATATATTTT; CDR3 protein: CASSDGGSSSGNTIYF
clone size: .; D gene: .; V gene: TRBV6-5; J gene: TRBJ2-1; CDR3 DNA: TGTGCCAGCAGTTACGCGGGGGCTTACTACAATGAGCAGTTCTTC; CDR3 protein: CASSYAGAYYNEQFF
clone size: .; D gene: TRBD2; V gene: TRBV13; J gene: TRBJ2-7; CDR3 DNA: TGTGCCAGCAGCCTGGGACTACCCTACGAGCAGTACTTC; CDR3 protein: CASSLGLPYEQYF
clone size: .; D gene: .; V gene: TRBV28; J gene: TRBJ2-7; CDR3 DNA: TGTGCCAGCAGAGGGTTGGGAAGCGAGGGGGTCTACGAGCAGTACTTC; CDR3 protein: CASRGLGSEGVYEQYF
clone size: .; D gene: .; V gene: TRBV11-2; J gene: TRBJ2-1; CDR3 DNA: TGTGCCAGCAGCTTATTGCGGGCTTCCTACAATGAGCAGTTCTTC; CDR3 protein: CASSLLRASYNEQFF
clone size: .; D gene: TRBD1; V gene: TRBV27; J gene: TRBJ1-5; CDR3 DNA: TGTGCCAGCAGTTACGGACAGGGCCATCAGCCCCAGCATTTT; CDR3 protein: CASSYGQGHQPQHF
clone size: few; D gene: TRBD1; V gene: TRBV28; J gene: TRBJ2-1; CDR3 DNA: TGTGCCAGCAGGTACGACAGGGAATGGTACAATGAGCAGTTCTTC; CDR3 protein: CASRYDREWYNEQFF
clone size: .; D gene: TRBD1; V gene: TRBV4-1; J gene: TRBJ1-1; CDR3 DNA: TGCGCCAGCAGCCAAGATACAGGGGACGGGACTGAAGCTTTCTTT; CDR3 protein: CASSQDTGDGTEAFF
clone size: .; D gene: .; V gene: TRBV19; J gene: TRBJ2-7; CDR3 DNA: TGTGCCAGTAGTATAACCCCCAGGGACTACGAGCAGTACTTC; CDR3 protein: CASSITPRDYEQYF
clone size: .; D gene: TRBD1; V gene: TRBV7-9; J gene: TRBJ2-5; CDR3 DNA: TGTGCCAGCAGCTACTGGACAGGGGGCGAAGAGACCCAGTACTTC; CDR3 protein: CASSYWTGGEETQYF
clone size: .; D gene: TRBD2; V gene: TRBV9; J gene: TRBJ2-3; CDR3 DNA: TGTGCCAGCAGCGTAGCTTTGGGCGGGAGGACAGATACGCAGTATTTT; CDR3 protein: CASSVALGGRTDTQYF
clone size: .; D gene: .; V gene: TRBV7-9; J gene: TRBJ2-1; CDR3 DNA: TGTGCCAGCAGTGATGCGGATGGTCTGTTCTTC; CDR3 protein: CASSDADGLFF
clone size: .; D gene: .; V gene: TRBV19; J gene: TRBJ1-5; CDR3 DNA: TGTGCCAGTACGGTACAGATAGAAAGCAATCAGCCCCAGCATTTT; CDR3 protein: CASTVQIESNQPQHF
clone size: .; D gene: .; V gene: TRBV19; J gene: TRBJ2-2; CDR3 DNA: TGTGCCAGTAGTCCTCCGTCGCGGCGGCATGTCACCGGGGAGCTGTTTTTT; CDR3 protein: CASSPPSRRHVTGELFF
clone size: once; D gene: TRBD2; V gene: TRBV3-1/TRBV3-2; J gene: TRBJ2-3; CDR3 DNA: TGTGCCAGCAGCCTCTTACTAGCGGGAGTTGAGGATACGCAGTATTTT; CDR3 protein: CASSLLLAGVEDTQYF
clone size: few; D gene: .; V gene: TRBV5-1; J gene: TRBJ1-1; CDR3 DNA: TGCGCCAGCAGCTTGTTGGCAGGGCAGAACACTGAAGCTTTCTTT; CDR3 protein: CASSLLAGQNTEAFF
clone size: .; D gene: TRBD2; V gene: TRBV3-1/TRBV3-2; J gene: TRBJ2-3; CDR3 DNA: TGTGCCAGCAGCCAGACTAGCGAGAACTGGGATACGCAGTATTTT; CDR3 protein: CASSQTSENWDTQYF
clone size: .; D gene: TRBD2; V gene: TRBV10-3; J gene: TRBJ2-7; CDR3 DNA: TGTGCCATCAGTGGGGGAGGGTTTTCGTCCTACGAGCAGTACTTC; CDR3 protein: CAISGGGFSSYEQYF
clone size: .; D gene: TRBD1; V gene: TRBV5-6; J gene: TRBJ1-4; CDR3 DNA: TGTGCCAGCAACGACAGGGGGCGGAATGAAAAACTGTTTTTT; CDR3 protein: CASNDRGRNEKLFF
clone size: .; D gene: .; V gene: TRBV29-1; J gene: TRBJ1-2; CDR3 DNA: TGCAGCGTTGAAACCCCCTCGGGGGTCTATGGCTACACCTTC; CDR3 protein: CSVETPSGVYGYTF
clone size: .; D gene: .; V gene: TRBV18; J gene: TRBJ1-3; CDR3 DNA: TGTGCCAGCTCACCCCGGGGGGGACTGTCATCGTCTGGAAACACCATATATTTT; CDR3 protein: CASSPRGGLSSSGNTIYF
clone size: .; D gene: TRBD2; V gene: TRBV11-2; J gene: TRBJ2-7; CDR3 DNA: TGTGCCAGCAGCCCTGAACTAGCGGAGCCCTACGAGCAGTACTTC; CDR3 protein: CASSPELAEPYEQYF
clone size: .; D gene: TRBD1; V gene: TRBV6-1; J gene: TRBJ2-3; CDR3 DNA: TGTGCCAGCAGTGAGGGGACAGGGGGATTCACAGATACGCAGTATTTT; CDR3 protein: CASSEGTGGFTDTQYF
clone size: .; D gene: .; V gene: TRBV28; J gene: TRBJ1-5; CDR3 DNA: TGTGCCAGCAGGACACAGGGCGATCAGCCCCAGCATTTT; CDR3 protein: CASRTQGDQPQHF
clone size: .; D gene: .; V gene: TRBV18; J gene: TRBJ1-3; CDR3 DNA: TGTGCCAGCTCCCCTTCAGGTGGTAGCTCTGGAAACACCATATATTTT; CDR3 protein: CASSPSGGSSGNTIYF
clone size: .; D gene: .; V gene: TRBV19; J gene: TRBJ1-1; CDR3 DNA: TGTGCCAGTAAGACGGGGACTATGAACACTGAAGCTTTCTTT; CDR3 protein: CASKTGTMNTEAFF
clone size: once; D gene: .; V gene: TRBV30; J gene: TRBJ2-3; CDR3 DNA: TGTGCCTGGGGAAGGCTGTCTGCCGGGTTCAAGACGAATACGCAGTATTTT; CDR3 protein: CAWGRLSAGFKTNTQYF
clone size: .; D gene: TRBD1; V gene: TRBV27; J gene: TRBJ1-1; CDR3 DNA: TGTGCCAGCAGTTTATCGGACAGGGAGAACACTGAAGCTTTCTTT; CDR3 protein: CASSLSDRENTEAFF
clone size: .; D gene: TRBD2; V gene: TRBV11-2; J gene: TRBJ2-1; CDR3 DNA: TGTGCCAGCAGCTTAGGCCTAGCGGGAGGGGCGTTCTCCTACAATGAGCAGTTCTTC; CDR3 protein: CASSLGLAGGAFSYNEQFF
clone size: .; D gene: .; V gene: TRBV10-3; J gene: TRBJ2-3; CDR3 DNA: TGTGCCTTCGCCGCGGGTGAGTCTAGCACAGATACGCAGTATTTT; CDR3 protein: CAFAAGESSTDTQYF
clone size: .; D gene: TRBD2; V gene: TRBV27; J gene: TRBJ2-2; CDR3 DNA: TGTGCCACAATAGCGGGAGGGAACACCGGGGAGCTGTTTTTT; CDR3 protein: CATIAGGNTGELFF
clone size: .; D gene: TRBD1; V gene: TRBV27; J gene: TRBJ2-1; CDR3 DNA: TGTGCCAGCAGACCCGGGACAGGGGCCCTCCGCTACAATGAGCAGTTCTTC; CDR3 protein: CASRPGTGALRYNEQFF
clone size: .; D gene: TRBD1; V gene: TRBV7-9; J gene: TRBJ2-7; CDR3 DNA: TGTGCCAGCAGCTACAGGGGAGCCTACGAGCAGTACTTC; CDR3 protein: CASSYRGAYEQYF
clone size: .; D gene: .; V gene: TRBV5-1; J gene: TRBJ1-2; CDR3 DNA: TGCGCCAGCAGCTCCCCGGCGGGGGCGGATGGCTACACCTTC; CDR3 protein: CASSSPAGADGYTF
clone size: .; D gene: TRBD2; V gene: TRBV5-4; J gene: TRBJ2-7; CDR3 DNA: TGTGCCAGCAGCTTGCAACTAGCGCCCCTCTACGAGCAGTACTTC; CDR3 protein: CASSLQLAPLYEQYF
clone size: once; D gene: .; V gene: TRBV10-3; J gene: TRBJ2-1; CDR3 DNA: TGTGCCTCATCAACAGAGGGGGACAATGAGCAGTTCTTC; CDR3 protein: CASSTEGDNEQFF